This T cell receptor (beta chain) was observed in a study of blood T cell repertoires in COVID-19. As for the study in general: Specimens from acute and convalescent COVID-19 originated in the United States, Italy and Spain.

In germline, CDR1 is SGHNT, CDR2 YYREEE (reference sequence). CDR3 length: 13 residues. V dropped 3 bases and J dropped 9 bases, with 13 bases sitting between them. Sequencing was performed with immunoSEQ multiplex PCR; in TCRdb, only in-frame clones are kept and a portion is missing. The sample has just over 150,000 clones, 92% seen once. J is TRBJ1-5 and V is TRBV5-4; D gene ambiguous. The sequenced material came from peripheral blood. The receptor was isolated from a man younger than 45 with COVID-19, enrolled during active disease. This CDR3 reads CASSSERNGPQHF. The CDR3, as DNA: TGTGCCAGCAGCTCAGAACGTAATGGGCCCCAGCATTTT.